This T cell receptor beta chain was sequenced in a study of blood T cells in healthy people across ages. General study results and limits: It was not possible, with unsorted PBMCs, to conclusively compare naive and antigen-experienced cells.

The table lists this clonotype with many counts. The antigen is unknown. Primed by a sample-barcoded 5' primer and a J-beta primer mix, a second PCR proceeded for about 6 to 11 cycles. Every sample gave at least 3 million paired-end reads containing CDR3. TCRdb re-analysed the 5' RACE reads in MiXCR, keeping a single row per CDR3 protein. The data show hundreds of thousands of distinct CDR3 sequences, approximately 52% seen once. CDR1 and CDR2 from the germline V gene are SGHRS and YFSETQ. This CDR3 has 15 residues. V gave up 4 bases and J gave up 1 base, with 14 bases separating them. This receptor was obtained from a woman of 80 years or more in good health. The gene calls are TRBV5-1 and TRBJ2-5; D unresolved. The specimen was blood. Here the CDR3 reads CASSHLGPSQETQYF. Written as DNA, the CDR3 is TGCGCCAGCAGCCATTTAGGACCGTCCCAAGAGACCCAGTACTTC.